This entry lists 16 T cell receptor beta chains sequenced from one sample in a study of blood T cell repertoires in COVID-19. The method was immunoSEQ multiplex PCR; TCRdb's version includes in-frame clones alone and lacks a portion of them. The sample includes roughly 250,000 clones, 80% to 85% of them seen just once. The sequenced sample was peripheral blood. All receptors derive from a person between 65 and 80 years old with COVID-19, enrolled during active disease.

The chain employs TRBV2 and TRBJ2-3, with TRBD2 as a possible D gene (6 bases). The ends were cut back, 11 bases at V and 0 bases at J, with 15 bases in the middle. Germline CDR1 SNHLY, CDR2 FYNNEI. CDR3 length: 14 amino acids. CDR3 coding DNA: TGTGCCTCAAGACTAGATTCTAGCACAGATACGCAGTATTTT. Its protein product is CASRLDSSTDTQYF.

The CDR3 here is CASSQGGTEAFF. The DNA for the CDR3 is TGTGCCAGCTCCCAGGGTGGCACTGAAGCTTTCTTT. The chain couples TRBV28 to TRBJ1-1, with D tentatively TRBD1 (5 bases). This CDR3 comprises 12 residues. The V gene lost 8 bases and the J gene lost 4 bases, with 11 bases spanning the gap. Germline CDR1 MDHEN, CDR2 SYDVKM.

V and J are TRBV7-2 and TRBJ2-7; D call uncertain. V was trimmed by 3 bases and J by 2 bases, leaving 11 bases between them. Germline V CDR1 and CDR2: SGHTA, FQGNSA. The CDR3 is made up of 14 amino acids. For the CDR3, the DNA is TGTGCCAGCAGCTTCGGAGAGAAAACCTACGAGCAGTACTTC. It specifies CASSFGEKTYEQYF.

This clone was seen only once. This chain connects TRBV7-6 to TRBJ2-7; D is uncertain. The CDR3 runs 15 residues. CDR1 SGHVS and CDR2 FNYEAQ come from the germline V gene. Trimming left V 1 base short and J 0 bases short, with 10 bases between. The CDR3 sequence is CASSLGDTDSYEQYF. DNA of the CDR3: TGTGCCAGCAGCTTAGGAGACACCGACTCCTACGAGCAGTACTTC. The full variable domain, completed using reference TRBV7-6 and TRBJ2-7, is GAGVSQSPRYKVTKRGQDVALRCDPISGHVSLYWYRQALGQGPEFLTYFNYEAQQDKSGLPNDRFSAERPEGSISTLTIQRTEQRDSAMYRCASSLGDTDSYEQYFGPGTRLTVT.

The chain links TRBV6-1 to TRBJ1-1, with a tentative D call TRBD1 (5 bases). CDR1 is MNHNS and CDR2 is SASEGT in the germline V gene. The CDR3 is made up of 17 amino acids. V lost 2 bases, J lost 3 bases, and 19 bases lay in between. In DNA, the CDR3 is TGTGCCAGCAGTGAATTAACAGGTCGGGTGGGCGACACTGAAGCTTTCTTT. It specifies CASSELTGRVGDTEAFF.

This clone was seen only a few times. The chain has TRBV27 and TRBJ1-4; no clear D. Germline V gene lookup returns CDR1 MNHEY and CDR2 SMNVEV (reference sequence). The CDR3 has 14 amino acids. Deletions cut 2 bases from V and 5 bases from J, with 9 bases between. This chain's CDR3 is CASSLGGLNEKLFF. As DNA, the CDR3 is TGTGCCAGCAGTTTAGGAGGGTTAAATGAAAAACTGTTTTTT. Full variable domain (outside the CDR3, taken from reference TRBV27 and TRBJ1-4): EAQVTQNPRYLITVTGKKLTVTCSQNMNHEYMSWYRQDPGLGLRQIYYSMNVEVTDKGDVPEGYKVSRKEKRNFPLILESPSPNQTSLYFCASSLGGLNEKLFFGSGTQLSVL.

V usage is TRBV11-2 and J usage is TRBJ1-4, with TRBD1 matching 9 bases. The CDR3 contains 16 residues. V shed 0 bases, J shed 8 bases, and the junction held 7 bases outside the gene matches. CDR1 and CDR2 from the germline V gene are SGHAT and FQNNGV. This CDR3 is CASSLEFGTGWEKLFF. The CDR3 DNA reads TGTGCCAGCAGCTTAGAGTTCGGGACAGGGTGGGAAAAACTGTTTTTT.

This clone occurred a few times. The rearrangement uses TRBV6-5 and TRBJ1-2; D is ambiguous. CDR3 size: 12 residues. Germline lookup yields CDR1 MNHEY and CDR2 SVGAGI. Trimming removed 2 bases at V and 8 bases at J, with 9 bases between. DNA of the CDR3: TGTGCCAGCAGTTACCTGGGAGGCGGCTACACCTTC. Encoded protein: CASSYLGGGYTF.

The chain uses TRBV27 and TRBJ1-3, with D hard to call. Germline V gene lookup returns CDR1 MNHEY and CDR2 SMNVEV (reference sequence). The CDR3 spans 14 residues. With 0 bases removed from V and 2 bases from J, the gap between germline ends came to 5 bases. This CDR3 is CASSLSKPGNTIYF. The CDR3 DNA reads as TGTGCCAGCAGTTTATCTAAGCCTGGAAACACCATATATTTT.

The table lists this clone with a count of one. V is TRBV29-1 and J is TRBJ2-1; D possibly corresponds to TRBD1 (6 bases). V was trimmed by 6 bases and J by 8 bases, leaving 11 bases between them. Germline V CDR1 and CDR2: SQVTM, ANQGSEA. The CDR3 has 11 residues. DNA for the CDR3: TGCAGCGTCTACAGGGCGGATGAGCAGTTCTTC. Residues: CSVYRADEQFF.

Here the CDR3 DNA reads TGTGCCAGCAGCCAAGGTACTAGCGGGGTCTACAATGAGCAGTTCTTC. Translated, it gives CASSQGTSGVYNEQFF. V gene TRBV4-2 combines with J gene TRBJ2-1, with TRBD2 identical over 10 bases. Germline CDR1 is LGHNA and CDR2 is YNFKEQ. V was pared by 1 base and J by 3 bases, with 3 bases of the junction left unmatched. This CDR3 spans 16 amino acids.

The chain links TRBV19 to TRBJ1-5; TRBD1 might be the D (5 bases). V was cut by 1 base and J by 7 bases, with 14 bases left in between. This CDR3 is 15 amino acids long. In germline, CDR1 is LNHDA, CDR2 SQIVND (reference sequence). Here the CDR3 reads CASSIGGGGGQPQHF. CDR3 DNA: TGTGCCAGTAGTATAGGTGGCGGGGGTGGACAGCCCCAGCATTTT.

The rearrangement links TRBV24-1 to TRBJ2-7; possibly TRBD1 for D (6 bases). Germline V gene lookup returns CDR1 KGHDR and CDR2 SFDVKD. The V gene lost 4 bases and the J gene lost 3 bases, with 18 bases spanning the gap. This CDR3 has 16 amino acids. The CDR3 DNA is TGTGCCACCAGTGAAATGGGCCAGGGGATTATCTACGAGCAGTACTTC. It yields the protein CATSEMGQGIIYEQYF.

The CDR3 bases are TGTGCCAGCAGCCAACCGGGACTAGCGGGGAGAAGCTCCTACAATGAGCAGTTCTTC. This gives the protein CASSQPGLAGRSSYNEQFF. The V gene is TRBV7-2, the J gene TRBJ2-1; 13 nucleotides agree with TRBD2. The germline gives CDR1 SGHTA, CDR2 FQGNSA. CDR3 size: 19 residues. The ends lost 5 bases at V and 0 bases at J; junction bases unmatched: 10.

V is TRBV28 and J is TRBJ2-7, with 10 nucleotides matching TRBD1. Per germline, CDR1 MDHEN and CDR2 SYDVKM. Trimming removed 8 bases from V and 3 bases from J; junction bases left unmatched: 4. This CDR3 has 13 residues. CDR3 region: CASGQGGLYEQYF. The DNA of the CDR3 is TGTGCCAGCGGACAGGGGGGCCTCTACGAGCAGTACTTC.

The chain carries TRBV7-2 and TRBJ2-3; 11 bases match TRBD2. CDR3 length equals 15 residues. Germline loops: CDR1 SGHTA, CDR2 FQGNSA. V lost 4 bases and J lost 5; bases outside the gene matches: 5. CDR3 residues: CASSSLAGGGDTQYF. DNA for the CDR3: TGTGCCAGCAGCTCATTAGCGGGAGGGGGAGATACGCAGTATTTT.